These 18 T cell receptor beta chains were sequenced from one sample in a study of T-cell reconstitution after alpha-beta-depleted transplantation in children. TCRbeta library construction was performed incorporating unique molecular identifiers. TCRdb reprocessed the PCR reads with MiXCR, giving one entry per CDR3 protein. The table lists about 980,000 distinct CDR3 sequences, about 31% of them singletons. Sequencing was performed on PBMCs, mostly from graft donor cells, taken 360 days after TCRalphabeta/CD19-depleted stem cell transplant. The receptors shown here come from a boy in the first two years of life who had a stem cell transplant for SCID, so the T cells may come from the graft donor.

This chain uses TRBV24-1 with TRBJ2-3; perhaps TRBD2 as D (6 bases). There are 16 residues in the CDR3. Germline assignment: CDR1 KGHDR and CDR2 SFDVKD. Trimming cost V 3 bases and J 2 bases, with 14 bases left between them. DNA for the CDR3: TGTGCCACCAGTGATCATACGGGAGCGTCCACAGATACGCAGTATTTT. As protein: CATSDHTGASTDTQYF.

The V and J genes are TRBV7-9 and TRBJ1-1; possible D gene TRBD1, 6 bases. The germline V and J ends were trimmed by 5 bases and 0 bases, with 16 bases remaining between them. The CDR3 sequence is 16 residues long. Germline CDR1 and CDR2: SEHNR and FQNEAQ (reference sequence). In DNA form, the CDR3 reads TGTGCCAGCAGCCCGCGAACAGGGAGGGTGAACACTGAAGCTTTCTTT. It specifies CASSPRTGRVNTEAFF. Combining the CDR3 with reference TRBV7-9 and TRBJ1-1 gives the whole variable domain DTGVSQNPRHKITKRGQNVTFRCDPISEHNRLYWYRQTLGQGPEFLTYFQNEAQLEKSRLLSDRFSAERPKGSFSTLEIQRTEQGDSAMYLCASSPRTGRVNTEAFFGQGTRLTVV.

The CDR3 spells CASSFWGAGPWDEQFF. In DNA form, the CDR3 reads TGTGCCAGCAGCTTTTGGGGAGCAGGCCCATGGGATGAGCAGTTCTTC. The genes are TRBV7-9 and TRBJ2-1, with D perhaps matching TRBD2 (5 bases). Germline V CDR1 and CDR2: SEHNR, FQNEAQ (reference sequence). V was pared by 3 bases and J by 8 bases, with 20 bases between. The CDR3 has 16 residues.

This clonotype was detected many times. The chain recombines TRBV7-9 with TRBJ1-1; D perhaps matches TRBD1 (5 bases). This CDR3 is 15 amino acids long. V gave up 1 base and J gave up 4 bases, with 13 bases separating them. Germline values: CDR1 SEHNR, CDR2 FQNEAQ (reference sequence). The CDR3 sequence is CASSLGWSGGTEAFF. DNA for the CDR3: TGTGCCAGCAGCTTAGGGTGGTCGGGGGGCACTGAAGCTTTCTTT.

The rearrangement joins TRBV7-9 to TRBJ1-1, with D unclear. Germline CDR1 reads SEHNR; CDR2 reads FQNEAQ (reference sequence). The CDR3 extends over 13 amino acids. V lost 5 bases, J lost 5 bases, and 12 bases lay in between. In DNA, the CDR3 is TGTGCCAGCAGCCCGACGGTGTGGACTGAAGCTTTCTTT. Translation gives CASSPTVWTEAFF.

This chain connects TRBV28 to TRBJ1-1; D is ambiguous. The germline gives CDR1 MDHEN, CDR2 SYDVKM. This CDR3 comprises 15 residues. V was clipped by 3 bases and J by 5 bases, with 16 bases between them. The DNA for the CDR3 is TGTGCCAGCAGTTTCTTTAAACGATGGCTGACTGAAGCTTTCTTT. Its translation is CASSFFKRWLTEAFF.

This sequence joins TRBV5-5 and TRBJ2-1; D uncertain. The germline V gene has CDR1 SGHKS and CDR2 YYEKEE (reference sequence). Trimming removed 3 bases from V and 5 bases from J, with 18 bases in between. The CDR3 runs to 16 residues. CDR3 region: CASSSDPTTPHNEQFF. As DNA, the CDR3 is TGTGCCAGCAGCTCCGATCCCACTACACCCCACAATGAGCAGTTCTTC. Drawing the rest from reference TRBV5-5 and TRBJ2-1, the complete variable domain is DAGVTQSPTHLIKTRGQQVTLRCSPISGHKSVSWYQQVLGQGPQFIFQYYEKEERGRGNFPDRFSARQFPNYSSELNVNALLLGDSALYLCASSSDPTTPHNEQFFGPGTRLTVL.

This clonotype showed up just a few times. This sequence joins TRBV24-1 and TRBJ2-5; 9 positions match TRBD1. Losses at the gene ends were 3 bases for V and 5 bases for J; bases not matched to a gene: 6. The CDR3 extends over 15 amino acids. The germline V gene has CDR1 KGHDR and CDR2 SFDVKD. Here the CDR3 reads CATSDVTGGRETQYF. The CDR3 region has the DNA TGTGCCACCAGTGATGTCACAGGGGGCAGGGAGACCCAGTACTTC.

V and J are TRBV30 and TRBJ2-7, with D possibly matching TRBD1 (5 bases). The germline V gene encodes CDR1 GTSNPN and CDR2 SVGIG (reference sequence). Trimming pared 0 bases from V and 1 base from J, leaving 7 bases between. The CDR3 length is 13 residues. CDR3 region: CAWSVGASYEQYF. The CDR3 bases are TGTGCCTGGAGTGTAGGGGCATCCTACGAGCAGTACTTC.

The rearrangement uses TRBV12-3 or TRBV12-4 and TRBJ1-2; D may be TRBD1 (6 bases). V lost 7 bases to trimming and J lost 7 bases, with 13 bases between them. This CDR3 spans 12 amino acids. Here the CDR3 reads CASKTGKGGYTF. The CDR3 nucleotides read TGTGCCAGCAAAACAGGGAAGGGTGGCTACACCTTC.

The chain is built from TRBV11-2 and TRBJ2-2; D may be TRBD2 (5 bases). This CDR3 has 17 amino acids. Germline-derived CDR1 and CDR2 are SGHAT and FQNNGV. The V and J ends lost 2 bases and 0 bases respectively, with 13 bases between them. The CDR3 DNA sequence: TGTGCCAGCAGCTTACGGTTAGGCGGGTCGAACACCGGGGAGCTGTTTTTT. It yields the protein CASSLRLGGSNTGELFF.

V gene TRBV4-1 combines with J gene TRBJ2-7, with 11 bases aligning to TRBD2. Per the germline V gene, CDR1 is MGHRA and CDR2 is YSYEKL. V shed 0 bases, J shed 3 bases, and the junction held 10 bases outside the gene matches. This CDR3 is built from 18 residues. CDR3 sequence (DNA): TGCGCCAGCAGCCAAGATCCACTAGCGGGGGCCGGCGGCTACGAGCAGTACTTC. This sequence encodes CASSQDPLAGAGGYEQYF.

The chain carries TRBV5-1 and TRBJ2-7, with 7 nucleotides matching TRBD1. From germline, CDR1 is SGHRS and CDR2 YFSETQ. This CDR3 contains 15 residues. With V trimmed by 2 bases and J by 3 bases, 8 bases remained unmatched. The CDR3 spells CASSFTWDRVYEQYF. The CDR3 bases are TGCGCCAGCAGCTTTACTTGGGACAGAGTCTACGAGCAGTACTTC. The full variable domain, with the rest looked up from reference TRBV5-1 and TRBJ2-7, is KAGVTQTPRYLIKTRGQQVTLSCSPISGHRSVSWYQQTPGQGLQFLFEYFSETQRNKGNFPGRFSGRQFSNSRSEMNVSTLELGDSALYLCASSFTWDRVYEQYFGPGTRLTVT.

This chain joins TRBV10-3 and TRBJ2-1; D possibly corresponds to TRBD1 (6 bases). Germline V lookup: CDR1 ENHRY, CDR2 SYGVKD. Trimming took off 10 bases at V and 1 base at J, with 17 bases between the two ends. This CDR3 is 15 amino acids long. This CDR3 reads CASAHRVGSYNEQFF. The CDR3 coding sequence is TGTGCCAGCGCCCACAGGGTTGGGTCCTACAATGAGCAGTTCTTC.

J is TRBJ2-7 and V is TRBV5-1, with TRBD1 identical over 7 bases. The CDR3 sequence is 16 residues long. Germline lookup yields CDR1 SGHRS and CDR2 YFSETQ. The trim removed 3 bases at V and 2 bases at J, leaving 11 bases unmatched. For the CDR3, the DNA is TGCGCCAGCAGCTCCGACCCCGACAGGGCGACCTACGAGCAGTACTTC. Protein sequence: CASSSDPDRATYEQYF.

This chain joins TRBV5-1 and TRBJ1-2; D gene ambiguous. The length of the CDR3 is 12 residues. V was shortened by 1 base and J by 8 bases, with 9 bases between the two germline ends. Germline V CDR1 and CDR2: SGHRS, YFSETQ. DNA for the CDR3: TGCGCCAGCAGCTTGTCGGTGGGGGGCTACACCTTC. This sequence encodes CASSLSVGGYTF.

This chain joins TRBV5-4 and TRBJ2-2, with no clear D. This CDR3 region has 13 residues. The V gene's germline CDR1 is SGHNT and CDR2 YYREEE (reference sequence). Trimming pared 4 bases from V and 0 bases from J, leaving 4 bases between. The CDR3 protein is CASSQANTGELFF. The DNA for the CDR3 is TGTGCCAGCAGCCAAGCGAACACCGGGGAGCTGTTTTTT.

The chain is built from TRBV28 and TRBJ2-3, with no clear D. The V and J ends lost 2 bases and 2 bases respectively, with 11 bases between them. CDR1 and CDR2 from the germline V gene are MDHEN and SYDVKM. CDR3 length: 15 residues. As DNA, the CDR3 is TGTGCCAGCAGTTTACAGCGACTCAACACAGATACGCAGTATTTT. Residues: CASSLQRLNTDTQYF.